These 4 T cell receptor beta chains originate from one sample sequenced in a study of technical replicates of blood from several donors. Data came from immunoSEQ multiplex PCR; TCRdb stores just in-frame clones and leaves some out. The sample gives 65,000 to 90,000 clones, approximately 90% of which show up once; roughly 0.28% is in the top ten. Sequencing input: T cells isolated from PBMCs. Receptors were obtained from a human donor in good health.

The rearrangement joins TRBV9 to TRBJ2-2, with D possibly TRBD2 on 6 matching bases. V lost 2 bases to trimming and J lost 1 base, with 6 bases between them. The CDR3 runs to 14 residues. The germline V gene has CDR1 SGDLS and CDR2 YYNGEE. CDR3 sequence: CASSVSGNTGELFF. DNA of the CDR3: TGTGCCAGCAGCGTTAGCGGGAACACCGGGGAGCTGTTTTTT. Complete variable domain (other parts from reference TRBV9 and TRBJ2-2): DSGVTQTPKHLITATGQRVTLRCSPRSGDLSVYWYQQSLDQGLQFLIQYYNGEERAKGNILERFSAQQFPDLHSELNLSSLELGDSALYFCASSVSGNTGELFFGEGSRLTVL.

This clone was found once. The rearrangement uses TRBV4-1 and TRBJ2-1; D possibly corresponds to TRBD1 (5 bases). The CDR3 runs 16 residues. The V gene's germline CDR1 is MGHRA and CDR2 YSYEKL. V was cut by 1 base and J by 0 bases, with 10 bases left in between. The CDR3 region has the DNA TGCGCCAGCAGCCAAGTGGACATAGTCTCCTACAATGAGCAGTTCTTC. Its protein product is CASSQVDIVSYNEQFF.

The CDR3 reads CASSVGVKETQYF. CDR3 DNA sequence: TGTGCCAGCAGCGTAGGGGTTAAAGAGACCCAGTACTTC. V is TRBV28 and J is TRBJ2-5; tentative D call: TRBD1 (5 bases). Germline V gives CDR1 MDHEN, CDR2 SYDVKM. The CDR3 is made up of 13 amino acids. Between the trimmed V and J ends, which lost 6 bases and 3 bases, there was a span of 11 bases.

This chain connects TRBV6-1 to TRBJ2-7, with 7 nucleotides matching TRBD1. Germline CDR1 and CDR2: MNHNS and SASEGT. The ends lost 9 bases at V and 0 bases at J; junction bases unmatched: 8. The CDR3 sequence is 14 residues long. The CDR3 protein is CASSGTESSYEQYF. CDR3 nucleotide sequence: TGTGCCAGTTCCGGGACAGAGAGCTCCTACGAGCAGTACTTC.